What follows describes a single T cell receptor (beta chain). Its specificity is not known. This entry comes from a study of OX40 agonist ivuxolimab in advanced cancers. Study findings and constraints: Which antigen the expanded peripheral T cells recognized is unknown. The 0.1-3.0 mg/kg partial responders had among the lowest clonal expansion. Relative to CD4+ cells, CD8+ T cells on average had more expanded clones.

CDR1 is GTSNPN and CDR2 is SVGIG in the germline V gene (reference sequence). Deletions cut 2 bases from V and 3 bases from J, with 4 bases between. The CDR3 consists of 11 residues. The assay was immunoSEQ multiplex PCR, and TCRdb's table has in-frame clones only and misses some. Among 80,000 to 100,000 clones, about 91% were seen once, and the ten largest hold around 0.54%. Specimen: CD4+ or CD8+ T cells sorted from blood, collected in a trial of the OX40 agonist ivuxolimab. This TCR came from an adult with an advanced solid tumor such as melanoma, head and neck, liver or kidney cancer. This chain links TRBV30 with TRBJ1-2; D unclear. The CDR3 DNA reads as TGTGCCTGGAGTCAGGACTATGGCTACACCTTC. It is translated as CAWSQDYGYTF.